The 12 T cell receptor beta chains below all came from one sample that was sequenced in a study of prognosis after radiotherapy for stage I lung cancer. CDR3 of TCR beta was amplified from genomic DNA via a two-round multiplex PCR. For every TRBV and TRBJ gene, a specific primer was used in first-round PCR. Each CDR3 protein gets one entry after TCRdb re-called the multiplex PCR reads with MiXCR. The sample holds under 20,000 distinct CDR3 sequences, around 47% seen once. The sequencing here drew on PBMCs, taken before or after stereotactic body radiation therapy (not recorded which). The receptor source for this set is a donor aged 50 or older with non-small cell lung cancer.

This clonotype appeared many times. CDR3 sequence: CASSEGLQPQHF. Here the CDR3 DNA reads TGTGCCAGCAGTGAGGGGCTCCAGCCCCAGCATTTT. The chain joins TRBV2 to TRBJ1-5; TRBD1 might be the D (5 bases). CDR3 length: 12 residues. Trimming removed 3 bases at V and 7 bases at J, with 7 bases between. Germline V CDR1 and CDR2: SNHLY, FYNNEI.

This clonotype came up many times. This sequence joins TRBV3-1 and TRBJ2-3; TRBD2 might be the D (6 bases). This CDR3 is 15 amino acids long. Trimming removed 4 bases at V and 2 bases at J, with 13 bases between. Germline assignment: CDR1 LGHDT and CDR2 YNNKEL (reference sequence). CDR3 sequence (DNA): TGTGCCAGCAGCCCCAGGGACTCCTACACAGATACGCAGTATTTT. Translation gives CASSPRDSYTDTQYF.

This clonotype came up a few times. A much more abundant neighbour one base away suggests this may be a read error. The chain links TRBV6-1 to TRBJ1-1; D is uncertain. Germline CDR1 and CDR2: MNHNS and SASEGT. Trimming left V 6 bases short and J 3 bases short, with 14 bases between. The CDR3 totals 14 residues. This chain's CDR3 is CASRIQTMDTEAFF. The CDR3, as DNA: TGTGCCAGCAGGATACAGACGATGGACACTGAAGCTTTCTTT.

This clonotype was seen repeatedly, ten times or more. J is TRBJ2-3 and V is TRBV10-3; 7 nucleotides line up with TRBD1. The CDR3 spans 13 residues. Per the germline V gene, CDR1 is ENHRY and CDR2 is SYGVKD. Trimming cost V 10 bases and J 5 bases; bases outside gene matches: 9. In DNA form, the CDR3 reads TGTGCCACCGCCGGGACAGACCAAGATACGCAGTATTTT. Residues: CATAGTDQDTQYF.

About this clonotype: One end of the junction is discordant with germline, which a read error may explain. This sequence joins TRBV28 and TRBJ1-5; 11 nucleotides agree with TRBD1. Germline values: CDR1 MDHEN, CDR2 SYDVKM. CDR3 length: 15 amino acids. The CDR3 DNA follows: TGTGCCAGCAGAAGTGGGACAGGGGGACTTCATCCCCGGCATTTT. It encodes CASRSGTGGLHPRHF.

The table lists this clonotype with many counts. The chain couples TRBV20-1 to TRBJ2-2; 12 bases agree with TRBD2. The CDR3 length is 15 residues. The germline CDR1 and CDR2 sequences are DFQATT and SNEGSKA (reference sequence). With V trimmed by 3 bases and J by 5 bases, 4 bases remained unmatched. The CDR3 sequence: CSARALAGGTGELFF. In DNA form, the CDR3 reads TGCAGTGCTAGGGCACTAGCGGGGGGTACCGGGGAGCTGTTTTTT.

This rearrangement joins TRBV6-1 to TRBJ1-2, with a weak D call TRBD1 (5 bases). This CDR3 is built from 13 residues. Germline V lookup: CDR1 MNHNS, CDR2 SASEGT. Deletions cut 7 bases from V and 3 bases from J, with 12 bases between. The CDR3: CASTGGGYYGYTF. The CDR3 DNA reads TGTGCCAGCACTGGGGGAGGGTACTATGGCTACACCTTC.

The V and J genes are TRBV20-1 and TRBJ1-6; weak D call: TRBD1 (6 bases). This CDR3 is 16 amino acids long. Germline loops: CDR1 DFQATT, CDR2 SNEGSKA (reference sequence). V was trimmed by 6 bases and J by 7 bases, leaving 22 bases between them. DNA for the CDR3: TGCAGTGCCCTCAGTACCTCCCGGGGGCGGAATTCACCCCTCCACTTT. Residues: CSALSTSRGRNSPLHF.

The chain is built from TRBV7-2 and TRBJ2-7; D gene uncertain. Germline V CDR1 and CDR2: SGHTA, FQGNSA. Deletions cut 7 bases from V and 7 bases from J, with 20 bases between. The CDR3 runs 14 residues. CDR3 nucleotides: TGTGCCAGCACAACGGGTCAGGAGAATTTGGAGCAGTACTTC. Translated: CASTTGQENLEQYF.

Comments on this clonotype: A single base separates this from a much larger clone, so it may be a read error. The chain carries TRBV28 and TRBJ2-5; D perhaps matches TRBD1 (7 bases). CDR1 is MDHEN, CDR2 SYDVKM, per germline. The CDR3 length is 21 residues. The V end lost 8 bases, the J end lost 6 bases, and 40 bases lay between the germline ends. CDR3 DNA: TGTGCCAGCGCACCTCGGACAGGACGGTCGGGAAGGCTAGCGTGCCAGAAGACCCAGTACTTC. This encodes CASAPRTGRSGRLACQKTQYF.

This clonotype was observed a few times. The V gene is TRBV5-4, the J gene TRBJ2-5; D is ambiguous. Trimming stripped 1 base from V and 3 bases from J, with 13 bases between. This CDR3 has 15 amino acids. Germline CDR1 SGHNT, CDR2 YYREEE (reference sequence). In nucleotides, the CDR3 is TGTGCCAGCAGCTTGCGCAGTACCGATAAAGAGACCCAGTACTTC. Translated: CASSLRSTDKETQYF. The full variable domain, in which reference TRBV5-4 and TRBJ2-5 provide the parts outside the CDR3, is ETGVTQSPTHLIKTRGQQVTLRCSSQSGHNTVSWYQQALGQGPQFIFQYYREEENGRGNFPPRFSGLQFPNYSSELNVNALELDDSALYLCASSLRSTDKETQYFGPGTRLLVL.

This clonotype rates as medium-sized. The chain couples TRBV19 to TRBJ2-3; 7 bases agree with TRBD2. CDR3 size: 18 residues. The V gene end was trimmed by 4 bases and the J gene end by 6 bases; junction bases not matched to a gene: 19. The germline gives CDR1 LNHDA, CDR2 SQIVND (reference sequence). CDR3 amino acids: CASSTQLLGGSQLDTQYF. Here the CDR3 DNA reads TGTGCCAGTAGTACCCAACTTCTGGGGGGGTCCCAGTTGGATACGCAGTATTTT.